In this sample, the clone carrying this T cell receptor (beta chain) turned up many times. Antigen unknown. The data stem from a study of regulatory T cells in long-lasting Graves disease. As to time point: persistent/refractory GD, antithyroid drugs over 5 years with positive TRAb. From RNA extracted from PBMCs, the TCR library was made. As a group, patients came from one endocrinology department in Xi'an, China. Arm-PCR of CDR3 regions with iRepertoire HTBI primers generated TCR beta libraries. As processed by the authors: Identification of gene segments yielded 60 or so TRBV and 14 TRBJ across samples. A single record per CDR3 protein comes from TCRdb applying MiXCR to the multiplex PCR reads. The V and J calls and clone size are TCRdb's, not the authors'. Among roughly 400,000 distinct CDR3 sequences listed, around 20% were seen once. The V gene lost 4 bases and the J gene lost 0 bases, with 19 bases spanning the gap. Germline values: CDR1 MDHEN, CDR2 SYDVKM. The CDR3 length is 18 residues.

Study-level results: Favored gene segments in persistent disease were TRBV28, TRBJ1-2 and TRBJ2-5.

The TCR was taken from a female donor with Graves disease. V and J are TRBV28 and TRBJ1-5; TRBD1 might be the D (6 bases). The sequenced sample was peripheral blood mononuclear cells (PBMCs), obtained when the disease was refractory, from a patient treated with antithyroid drugs. CDR3 loop: CASSSDSRTDLSNQPQHF. The CDR3, as DNA: TGTGCCAGCAGTTCCGACTCCCGGACAGATCTTAGCAATCAGCCCCAGCATTTT.